The source of this T cell receptor (beta chain) is a study of blood T cells in healthy people across ages. Points from the study as a whole: Both higher diversity and more naive CD4+ cells marked long-lived donors when set against aged donors. Roughly linearly, TCR beta diversity per million T cells fell as age increased.

Investigators took approximately 10 milliliters of peripheral blood from every donor. Deletions cut 9 bases from V and 1 base from J, with 9 bases between. This CDR3 has 13 amino acids. Germline lookup yields CDR1 MNHNS and CDR2 SASEGT. For the second PCR, which ran for about 7 to 12 cycles, a sample-barcoded 5' primer and a J-beta primer mix were used. The authors tagged each cDNA molecule using a template-switch adaptor with 12 random nucleotides. One entry per CDR3 protein, called by TCRdb with MiXCR from the 5' RACE reads. The sample includes about 1.6 million distinct CDR3 sequences, around 36% of them seen just once. This clonotype was seen just once. The antigen is unknown.

Sequenced sample: blood. The rearrangement uses TRBV6-1 and TRBJ1-4, with D unresolved. This clonotype was obtained from a woman aged 25 to 39 in good health. The CDR3 is CARVKKTNEKLFF. The CDR3 DNA follows: TGTGCCAGAGTAAAGAAAACTAATGAAAAACTGTTTTTT.